This TCR beta chain comes out of a study of blood T cell repertoires in COVID-19. CDR1 is SGHNT and CDR2 is YYREEE in the germline V gene (reference sequence). The CDR3 consists of 15 residues. The ends lost 4 bases at V and 3 bases at J; junction bases unmatched: 8. Data came from immunoSEQ multiplex PCR; TCRdb stores just in-frame clones and leaves some out. The sample includes more than 200,000 clones, approximately 79% of them seen just once. Sequencing used peripheral blood. The receptor comes from a woman of 80 years or more with active or convalescent COVID-19. The chain joins TRBV5-4 to TRBJ1-1, with 8 bases lining up with TRBD1. The CDR3 nucleotides read TGTGCCAGCAGCCACGAGGGACAGGTTGACACTGAAGCTTTCTTT. Its protein product is CASSHEGQVDTEAFF.